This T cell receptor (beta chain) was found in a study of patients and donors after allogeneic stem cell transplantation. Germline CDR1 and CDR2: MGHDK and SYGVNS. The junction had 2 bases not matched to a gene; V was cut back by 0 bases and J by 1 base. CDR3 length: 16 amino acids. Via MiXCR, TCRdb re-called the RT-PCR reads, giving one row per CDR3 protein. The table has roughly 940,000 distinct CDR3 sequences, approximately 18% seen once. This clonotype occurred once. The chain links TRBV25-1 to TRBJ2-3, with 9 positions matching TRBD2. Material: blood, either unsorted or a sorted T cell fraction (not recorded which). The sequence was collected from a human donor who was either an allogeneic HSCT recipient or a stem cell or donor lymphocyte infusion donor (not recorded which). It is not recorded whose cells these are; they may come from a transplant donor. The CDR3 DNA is TGTGCCAGCAGTGAATATGTAGCGGGGGGCACAGATACGCAGTATTTT. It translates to CASSEYVAGGTDTQYF.